Below are 31 T cell receptor beta chains sequenced from a single sample in a study of CD8+CD57+ T cells in acquired aplastic anemia. Genomic DNA acted as the template from which TCR beta VDJ combination and CDR3 sequence profiling were carried out. Via MiXCR, TCRdb re-called the reads, giving one row per CDR3 protein. The data hold about 95,000 distinct CDR3 sequences, with about 66% observed a single time. Individuals selected for sequencing had exhibited CD8+CD57+ cell expansion on flow cytometry. Specimen: sorted CD4+, CD8+, or CD8+CD57+ T cells (not recorded which) from PBMCs. The receptors derive from a human donor with aplastic anemia.

This clonotype was counted many times. The genes are TRBV7-9 and TRBJ2-2, with TRBD1 identical over 8 bases. The V segment lost 5 bases and the J segment 3 bases; nucleotides outside the gene matches: 8. This CDR3 is built from 16 residues. The V gene's germline CDR1 is SEHNR and CDR2 FQNEAQ (reference sequence). The CDR3 nucleotides are TGTGCCAGCAGCCCAGAAGGGACAGGACACACCGGGGAGCTGTTTTTT. It encodes CASSPEGTGHTGELFF.

This clonotype was observed a few times. The genes are TRBV2 and TRBJ2-5; TRBD1 matches at 7 bases. The CDR3 contains 15 residues. Germline V gene data show CDR1 as SNHLY and CDR2 as FYNNEI. J gave up 2 bases and V 4 bases, and 7 bases lay outside the gene matches. CDR3 in DNA: TGTGCCAGCAGTGCAATGGGACAGCCACAAGAGACCCAGTACTTC. Encoded protein: CASSAMGQPQETQYF.

This chain uses TRBV10-3 with TRBJ1-1; D not certain. V lost 0 bases, J lost 3 bases, and 11 bases lay in between. The CDR3 totals 15 residues. CDR1 is ENHRY and CDR2 is SYGVKD in the germline V gene. This CDR3 reads CAISESEVLYTEAFF. The CDR3 coding sequence is TGTGCCATCAGTGAGTCGGAGGTTCTTTACACTGAAGCTTTCTTT.

This chain's CDR3 is CAISESAGDSYEQYF. The CDR3 DNA sequence: TGTGCCATCAGTGAGTCGGCAGGGGATTCCTACGAGCAGTACTTC. This rearrangement joins TRBV10-3 to TRBJ2-7; D may be TRBD1 (6 bases). CDR1 is ENHRY and CDR2 is SYGVKD in the germline V gene. With 0 bases removed from V and 1 base from J, the gap between germline ends came to 10 bases. There are 15 residues in the CDR3.

The chain joins TRBV7-8 to TRBJ2-5; a possible D gene is TRBD1 (6 bases). Germline CDR1 and CDR2: SGHVS and FQNEAQ. V lost 5 bases to trimming and J lost 5 bases, with 12 bases between them. The CDR3 consists of 13 residues. The CDR3 is CASSPQGIETQYF. The CDR3 region has the DNA TGTGCCAGCAGCCCACAGGGAATCGAGACCCAGTACTTC.

The chain has TRBV7-9 and TRBJ1-4; 9 positions agree with TRBD1. In germline, CDR1 is SEHNR, CDR2 FQNEAQ (reference sequence). This CDR3 has 14 residues. Losses at the gene ends were 5 bases for V and 7 bases for J; bases not matched to a gene: 5. CDR3 in amino acids: CASSEQGAGEKLFF. Written as DNA, the CDR3 is TGTGCCAGCAGCGAACAGGGGGCGGGTGAAAAACTGTTTTTT.

The chain links TRBV11-2 to TRBJ2-1; TRBD1 matches 10 bases. The germline V gene encodes CDR1 SGHAT and CDR2 FQNNGV. V was clipped by 5 bases and J by 6 bases; unmatched bases: 10. The CDR3 has 16 residues. DNA of the CDR3: TGTGCCAGCAGCACAAGGCCGGGACAGGGGCGCAATGAGCAGTTCTTC. Encoded protein: CASSTRPGQGRNEQFF. The whole variable domain, remainder taken from reference TRBV11-2 and TRBJ2-1, is EAGVAQSPRYKIIEKRQSVAFWCNPISGHATLYWYQQILGQGPKLLIQFQNNGVVDDSQLPKDRFSAERLKGVDSTLKIQPAKLEDSAVYLCASSTRPGQGRNEQFFGPGTRLTVL.

The V gene is TRBV2, the J gene TRBJ2-3, with TRBD1 matching 8 bases. Looked up from germline, CDR1 is SNHLY and CDR2 is FYNNEI. After removal of 6 bases from V and 1 base from J, the junction contained 3 bases not matched to a gene. The CDR3 has 14 residues. CDR3 residues: CASSQDRGTDTQYF. CDR3 nucleotide sequence: TGTGCCAGCAGCCAGGACAGGGGCACAGATACGCAGTATTTT.

This clonotype was found a few times. The rearrangement uses TRBV7-6 and TRBJ2-1; 9 nucleotides agree with TRBD2. Germline trimming cut 2 bases from V and 10 bases from J; bases unmatched to any gene: 0. Germline CDR1 and CDR2: SGHVS and FNYEAQ. This CDR3 comprises 12 residues. The CDR3 nucleotides are TGTGCCAGCAGCTTACTAGCGGGAGAGCAGTTCTTC. Protein sequence: CASSLLAGEQFF.

The rearrangement links TRBV29-1 to TRBJ2-5, with TRBD2 matching over 11 bases. The CDR3 has 17 residues. Germline V gives CDR1 SQVTM, CDR2 ANQGSEA. Germline trimming cut 2 bases from V and 0 bases from J; bases unmatched to any gene: 8. The CDR3 DNA follows: TGCAGCGTTGAAATGGGGCCGGGACTAGCGGACCAAGAGACCCAGTACTTC. It encodes CSVEMGPGLADQETQYF.

The chain uses TRBV19 and TRBJ2-7; TRBD1 matches at 7 bases. Trimming removed 6 bases from V and 2 bases from J; junction bases left unmatched: 10. Germline assignment: CDR1 LNHDA and CDR2 SQIVND (reference sequence). The CDR3 runs 15 residues. The CDR3 DNA sequence: TGTGCCAGTAGCAACCCCGGACAGGTGGCCTACGAGCAGTACTTC. It is translated as CASSNPGQVAYEQYF.

Only one count was recorded for this clonotype. The V and J genes are TRBV29-1 and TRBJ2-3; D unresolved. Per the germline V gene, CDR1 is SQVTM and CDR2 is ANQGSEA. V lost 4 bases, J lost 3 bases, and 11 bases lay in between. This CDR3 spans 13 amino acids. The CDR3, as DNA: TGCAGCGTTGTCCCCACAGTGACAGATACGCAGTATTTT. It translates to CSVVPTVTDTQYF.

The CDR3 DNA follows: TGTGCCAGCAGCCAAGATCGCTGGGAGTCGGGGACCCAGTACTTC. It encodes CASSQDRWESGTQYF. The V gene is TRBV4-2, the J gene TRBJ2-5; D may be TRBD2 (5 bases). Germline CDR1 is LGHNA and CDR2 is YNFKEQ. This CDR3 contains 15 residues. V dropped 0 bases and J dropped 7 bases, with 15 bases sitting between them.

The V call is TRBV7-9, the J call TRBJ1-2; perhaps TRBD1 as D (5 bases). The CDR3 is made up of 14 amino acids. V was trimmed by 5 bases and J by 3 bases, leaving 13 bases between them. Germline CDR1 SEHNR, CDR2 FQNEAQ (reference sequence). CDR3 protein: CASSRDGGDYGYTF. CDR3 DNA: TGTGCCAGCAGCCGAGATGGGGGAGACTATGGCTACACCTTC. Complete variable domain (other parts from reference TRBV7-9 and TRBJ1-2): DTGVSQNPRHKITKRGQNVTFRCDPISEHNRLYWYRQTLGQGPEFLTYFQNEAQLEKSRLLSDRFSAERPKGSFSTLEIQRTEQGDSAMYLCASSRDGGDYGYTFGSGTRLTVV.

The chain recombines TRBV2 with TRBJ1-1, with 9 bases lining up with TRBD1. The V segment lost 8 bases and the J segment 3 bases; nucleotides outside the gene matches: 4. CDR3 length: 13 residues. Germline CDR1 SNHLY, CDR2 FYNNEI. CDR3 residues: CASRTGADTEAFF. For the CDR3, the DNA is TGTGCCAGCCGGACAGGGGCCGACACTGAAGCTTTCTTT.

This clonotype was counted only a few times. This chain uses TRBV2 with TRBJ1-1, with D unresolved. Germline V gene sequence: CDR1 SNHLY, CDR2 FYNNEI. The CDR3 loop spans 11 amino acids. V shed 4 bases and J shed 5 bases, with 5 bases lying between them. CDR3 nucleotides: TGTGCCAGCAGTGTAGGGACTGAAGCTTTCTTT. Its translation is CASSVGTEAFF.

In its sample, this clonotype was seen once. The chain links TRBV11-2 to TRBJ2-1; 11 nucleotides agree with TRBD2. The junction had 15 bases not matched to a gene; V was cut back by 5 bases and J by 9 bases. This CDR3 is built from 17 residues. Germline CDR1 is SGHAT and CDR2 is FQNNGV. The CDR3 nucleotides read TGTGCCAGCAGCCCCACGGGCCTAGCGGGGGGCCTTATTGAGCAGTTCTTC. Protein sequence: CASSPTGLAGGLIEQFF. The variable domain in full, with the rest retrieved from reference TRBV11-2 and TRBJ2-1, is EAGVAQSPRYKIIEKRQSVAFWCNPISGHATLYWYQQILGQGPKLLIQFQNNGVVDDSQLPKDRFSAERLKGVDSTLKIQPAKLEDSAVYLCASSPTGLAGGLIEQFFGPGTRLTVL.

As regards this clonotype: The junction and the germline gene differ at one end; a read error may be behind it. The rearrangement links TRBV29-1 to TRBJ1-2; D might be TRBD1 (6 bases). CDR1 is SQVTM, CDR2 ANQGSEA, per germline. The CDR3 is 14 residues long. The CDR3 loop is CSVEDRVRGSGYAF. CDR3 sequence (DNA): TGCAGCGTTGAAGATAGGGTCAGGGGATCCGGCTACGCCTTC.

The rearrangement joins TRBV2 to TRBJ1-3; 10 bases agree with TRBD1. Germline lookup yields CDR1 SNHLY and CDR2 FYNNEI. With V trimmed by 5 bases and J by 0 bases, 4 bases remained unmatched. The CDR3 has 16 residues. The CDR3 is CASSRQGAFSGNTIYF. The CDR3 DNA reads as TGTGCCAGCAGTAGACAGGGGGCCTTCTCTGGAAACACCATATATTTT.

This clonotype has only a few counts. V gene TRBV2 combines with J gene TRBJ1-6; D is ambiguous. The germline gives CDR1 SNHLY, CDR2 FYNNEI. Trimming pared 8 bases from V and 10 bases from J, leaving 18 bases between. The CDR3 extends over 14 amino acids. The CDR3 reads CASQRLVGSSPLHF. DNA of the CDR3: TGTGCCAGCCAGAGGTTGGTAGGATCCTCACCCCTCCACTTT.

This clonotype was detected ten times or more. The chain recombines TRBV20-1 with TRBJ1-2; D is uncertain. Germline V gene sequence: CDR1 DFQATT, CDR2 SNEGSKA (reference sequence). The CDR3 length is 16 residues. Trimming removed 3 bases at V and 0 bases at J, with 17 bases between. The CDR3 sequence: CSASPVAVFTNYGYTF. CDR3 nucleotides: TGCAGTGCTAGCCCTGTTGCCGTATTTACTAACTATGGCTACACCTTC.

The chain combines TRBV10-3 with TRBJ2-6; D unclear. Germline values: CDR1 ENHRY, CDR2 SYGVKD. There are 17 residues in the CDR3. V lost 6 bases and J lost 4, with 19 bases in between. CDR3 coding DNA: TGTGCCATCAGCCCTGACGGGCCCTTGGAAGGGGCCAACGTCCTGACTTTC. Its translation is CAISPDGPLEGANVLTF.

This sequence joins TRBV5-6 and TRBJ2-7; 9 nucleotides agree with TRBD1. V shed 6 bases, J shed 5 bases, and the junction held 9 bases outside the gene matches. Germline CDR1 SGHDT, CDR2 YYEEEE. The CDR3 length is 14 residues. This CDR3 is CASKDGDRVHEQYF. The CDR3 DNA reads TGTGCCAGCAAGGACGGGGACAGGGTCCACGAGCAGTACTTC.

The CDR3 DNA reads TGTGCCAGCAGAACATCTAGGGGCACGGAGACCCAGTACTTC. This translates into CASRTSRGTETQYF. The chain couples TRBV6-1 to TRBJ2-5, with D possibly TRBD1 on 5 matching bases. Germline V lookup: CDR1 MNHNS, CDR2 SASEGT. The CDR3 covers 14 residues. V was shortened by 6 bases and J by 5 bases, with 16 bases between the two germline ends.

The chain recombines TRBV24-1 with TRBJ2-5, with TRBD1 as a possible D gene (6 bases). Germline V gives CDR1 KGHDR, CDR2 SFDVKD. This CDR3 has 15 amino acids. Trimming cost V 0 bases and J 5 bases, with 12 bases left between them. DNA of the CDR3: TGTGCCACCAGTGATTTGATACAGGGTGGGGAGACCCAGTACTTC. This sequence encodes CATSDLIQGGETQYF.

This chain joins TRBV19 and TRBJ1-3, with a tentative D call TRBD1 (5 bases). The CDR3 spans 14 residues. Germline V gene sequence: CDR1 LNHDA, CDR2 SQIVND (reference sequence). V lost 3 bases to trimming and J lost 1 base, with 7 bases between them. This CDR3 is CASSMWGSGNTIYF. As DNA, the CDR3 is TGTGCCAGTAGTATGTGGGGGTCTGGAAACACCATATATTTT.

Many counts were recorded for this clonotype. The chain employs TRBV24-1 and TRBJ2-2; D not resolved. This CDR3 contains 14 residues. The germline gives CDR1 KGHDR, CDR2 SFDVKD. The germline V and J ends were trimmed by 9 bases and 2 bases, with 12 bases remaining between them. The CDR3 protein is CATRAYSNTGELFF. The CDR3 bases are TGTGCCACCCGTGCCTATTCAAACACCGGGGAGCTGTTTTTT.

V gene TRBV10-2 combines with J gene TRBJ1-5, with D hard to call. Trimming removed 8 bases at V and 3 bases at J, with 20 bases between. Per the germline V gene, CDR1 is WSHSY and CDR2 is SAAADI. The CDR3 sequence is 16 residues long. The CDR3 region is CASHERGLEANQPQHF. For the CDR3, the DNA is TGCGCCAGCCACGAACGAGGACTGGAGGCCAATCAGCCCCAGCATTTT.

V usage is TRBV2 and J usage is TRBJ2-2; no clear D. The CDR3 is 15 amino acids. Germline V gives CDR1 SNHLY, CDR2 FYNNEI. V was shortened by 0 bases and J by 1 base, with 6 bases between the two germline ends. This CDR3 reads CASSEALLNTGELFF. In DNA, the CDR3 is TGTGCCAGCAGTGAAGCGCTTCTGAACACCGGGGAGCTGTTTTTT. Looking up the rest from reference TRBV2 and TRBJ2-2 gives the full variable domain: EPEVTQTPSHQVTQMGQEVILRCVPISNHLYFYWYRQILGQKVEFLVSFYNNEISEKSEIFDDQFSVERPDGSNFTLKIRSTKLEDSAMYFCASSEALLNTGELFFGEGSRLTVL.

The chain joins TRBV7-2 to TRBJ1-1; D gene uncertain. Germline V gene lookup returns CDR1 SGHTA and CDR2 FQGNSA. The CDR3 is 14 residues long. Trimming removed 4 bases at V and 1 base at J, with 10 bases between. The CDR3 DNA follows: TGTGCCAGCAGCTCCTCGCTACAGAACACTGAAGCTTTCTTT. It translates to CASSSSLQNTEAFF.

With regard to this clonotype: At one end the junction does not follow the germline gene, possibly because of a read error. The chain joins TRBV6-1 to TRBJ1-5, with D perhaps TRBD1 (5 bases). Germline CDR1 and CDR2: MNHNS and SASEGT. This CDR3 spans 12 amino acids. The CDR3 reads CASRDIHQPQRF. CDR3 nucleotide sequence: TGTGCCAGCAGGGACATCCATCAGCCCCAGCGTTTT.